The 10 T cell receptor beta chains reported below all come from one sample, sequenced in a study of blood T cells in healthy people across ages. PCR was performed a second time for 7 to 11 cycles using a sample-barcoded 5' primer and a J-beta primer mix. TCRdb passed the 5' RACE reads through MiXCR, listing each CDR3 protein once. Of about 800,000 distinct CDR3 sequences detected, just under 25% appear once; the ten largest clones hold approximately 3.7%. These data are also associated with another study on T cells of mothers and their children.

The sample comprised blood. Receptor source: a boy aged 5 to 17 in good health.

The V gene is TRBV29-1, the J gene TRBJ2-7, with 10 bases lining up with TRBD1. With V trimmed by 4 bases and J by 1 base, 1 base remained unmatched. The CDR3 totals 13 residues. Germline lookup yields CDR1 SQVTM and CDR2 ANQGSEA. In nucleotides, the CDR3 is TGCAGCGTTGCGGGACAGGGGTCCTACGAGCAGTACTTC. It is translated as CSVAGQGSYEQYF.

V usage is TRBV10-3 and J usage is TRBJ2-2; the D gene is possibly TRBD1 (6 bases). Germline-derived CDR1 and CDR2 are ENHRY and SYGVKD. The germline V and J ends were trimmed by 3 bases and 4 bases, with 12 bases remaining between them. The CDR3 has 15 amino acids. The CDR3 region has the DNA TGTGCCATCAGTGACAGGGGCGGTATCACCGGGGAGCTGTTTTTT. This gives the protein CAISDRGGITGELFF.

There are many counts of this clonotype. The chain has TRBV29-1 and TRBJ2-7; 7 nucleotides match TRBD1. The CDR3 runs to 14 residues. Germline V lookup: CDR1 SQVTM, CDR2 ANQGSEA. The J segment lost 3 bases and the V segment lost 3 bases, leaving 8 bases of the junction unmatched. CDR3 amino acids: CSVELRDRDYEQYF. CDR3 nucleotide sequence: TGCAGCGTTGAGCTCCGGGACAGAGACTACGAGCAGTACTTC.

This clonotype turned up a few times. The chain recombines TRBV4-1 with TRBJ1-2; no clear D. Germline CDR1 and CDR2: MGHRA and YSYEKL. V was clipped by 4 bases and J by 5 bases, with 11 bases between them. The CDR3 consists of 13 residues. The CDR3 DNA sequence: TGCGCCAGCAGCCGGTGGCCGGGGTATGGCTACACCTTC. It specifies CASSRWPGYGYTF.

This clonotype was observed many times. One end of the junction does not line up with germline, which may come from a read error. The chain has TRBV4-3 and TRBJ2-1, with a weak D call TRBD1 (5 bases). This CDR3 has 13 amino acids. The germline V gene encodes CDR1 LGHNA and CDR2 YSLEER. CDR3 sequence (DNA): TGTGCCAGCAGCCAAGACAGAGACAATGAGCAGTTCTTC. Its protein is CASSQDRDNEQFF.

This clonotype was observed a few times. The gene calls are TRBV10-3 and TRBJ2-7, with no clear D. The end of the DNA fits TRBJ2-5 better, so the J call may be wrong. This CDR3 is 16 amino acids long. From germline, CDR1 is ENHRY and CDR2 SYGVKD. CDR3 sequence: CAISESVGSVRETQYF. For the CDR3, the DNA is TGTGCCATCAGTGAGTCGGTCGGATCGGTACGAGAGACCCAGTACTTC.

This clonotype was counted a few times. V and J are TRBV28 and TRBJ2-7; possibly TRBD1 for D (5 bases). The CDR3 spans 16 residues. Germline CDR1 MDHEN, CDR2 SYDVKM. The germline V and J ends were trimmed by 6 bases and 7 bases, with 25 bases remaining between them. The CDR3 is CASRPPSKGGAREQYF. The DNA of the CDR3 is TGTGCCAGCAGGCCCCCCTCCAAGGGTGGGGCTCGAGAGCAGTACTTC.

This rearrangement joins TRBV10-3 to TRBJ2-1, with D possibly being TRBD1 or TRBD2 (5 bases each). Per germline, CDR1 ENHRY and CDR2 SYGVKD. This CDR3 region has 13 residues. Trimming removed 2 bases from V and 9 bases from J, with 11 bases in between. The CDR3 DNA sequence: TGTGCCATCAGTGAGCATTCTGGGGGTGAGCAGTTCTTC. This sequence encodes CAISEHSGGEQFF.

This clonotype was found a few times. The CDR3 nucleotides read TGTGCCAGCAGTAAAGACAGGACCCTCTATGGCTACACCTTC. Translated: CASSKDRTLYGYTF. The chain has TRBV2 and TRBJ1-2; weak D call: TRBD1 (6 bases). CDR1 and CDR2 from the germline V gene are SNHLY and FYNNEI. V lost 5 bases, J lost 4 bases, and 14 bases lay in between. The CDR3 length is 14 residues.

This clonotype was counted only a few times. The chain links TRBV7-9 to TRBJ2-5; unclear D gene. Germline V gene lookup returns CDR1 SEHNR and CDR2 FQNEAQ (reference sequence). Trimming removed 4 bases from V and 5 bases from J, with 14 bases in between. CDR3 length equals 14 residues. The CDR3 spells CASSYRAPRETQYF. Written as DNA, the CDR3 is TGTGCCAGCAGCTACCGGGCCCCTCGGGAGACCCAGTACTTC.